The text below deals with one T cell receptor beta chain. Primers included in the PCR were 60 Vbeta and 13 Jbeta primers. The repertoire was sequenced with immunoSEQ multiplex PCR; TCRdb's copy has only in-frame clones and lacks some. The top ten clones hold more than 1.2% of a sample with 160,000 or so clones, around four fifths of them seen once. This sample is drawn from a study of cytomegalovirus exposure and HLA in healthy donors. The V gene end was trimmed by 7 bases and the J gene end by 5 bases; junction bases not matched to a gene: 10. The CDR3 is 16 residues long. Looked up from germline, CDR1 is SGHNT and CDR2 is YYREEE (reference sequence).

This sequence was found in a male donor in good health and CMV-seronegative. The chain couples TRBV5-4 to TRBJ2-2; 11 bases fit TRBD2. Sequencing used PBMCs. The CDR3, as DNA: TGTGCCAGCCAAGTAGCGGGAGGGGGTGCGACCGGGGAGCTGTTTTTT. It codes for CASQVAGGGATGELFF.